Below, 29 T cell receptor beta chains from the same sample are listed, as sequenced in a study of blood T cells in healthy people across ages. Combining a sample-barcoded 5' primer with a J-beta primer mix, a second PCR ran for about 6 to 12 cycles. Using its own MiXCR run on the 5' RACE reads, TCRdb lists one record per CDR3 protein. Found here are 1.5 million to 2 million distinct CDR3 sequences, about 39% of them singletons; the top ten hold 23%. Sequencing was carried out using blood. The receptors originated from a human donor in good health.

The genes are TRBV7-9 and TRBJ2-1; TRBD1 or TRBD2 may be the D gene (5 bases each). This CDR3 has 13 residues. V lost 2 bases and J 9 bases, leaving 11 bases between the germline ends. Germline V gene sequence: CDR1 SEHNR, CDR2 FQNEAQ (reference sequence). The CDR3 region has the DNA TGTGCCAGCAGCTTACAGGGAGTAAGTGAGCAGTTCTTC. Protein: CASSLQGVSEQFF.

This sequence joins TRBV6-2 or TRBV6-3 and TRBJ2-3, with 8 bases matching TRBD1. V was clipped by 6 bases and J by 14 bases; unmatched bases: 10. Germline V gene sequence: CDR1 MNHEY, CDR2 SVGEGT. The CDR3 has 12 residues. CDR3 DNA: TGTGCCAGCAGAACCGACAGGGGATTCGCGTATTTT. This gives the protein CASRTDRGFAYF.

The V call is TRBV12-5, the J call TRBJ2-5; TRBD1 agrees at 10 bases. The DNA end lines up better with TRBJ2-7; the J call may be wrong. Germline V gene sequence: CDR1 LGHNT, CDR2 FRNRAP. The length of the CDR3 is 15 residues. The CDR3 region is CASGLPGQGRYEQYF. CDR3 DNA sequence: TGTGCTAGTGGACTACCGGGACAGGGGCGCTACGAGCAGTACTTC.

This clonotype has only a few counts. V and J are TRBV4-2 and TRBJ2-5; 12 bases map to TRBD2. V shed 1 base, J shed 1 base, and the junction held 4 bases outside the gene matches. CDR3 length: 17 residues. In germline, CDR1 is LGHNA, CDR2 YNFKEQ. The CDR3 loop reads CASSQGETSGGQETQYF. In DNA, the CDR3 is TGTGCCAGCAGCCAAGGGGAGACTAGCGGGGGCCAAGAGACCCAGTACTTC.

The chain carries TRBV24-1 and TRBJ2-1, with a possible D match to TRBD1 (5 bases). Germline assignment: CDR1 KGHDR and CDR2 SFDVKD. CDR3 length: 16 amino acids. V gave up 1 base and J gave up 4 bases, with 13 bases separating them. CDR3 sequence (DNA): TGTGCCACCAGTGATTTCGGACAAGCATCATACAATGAGCAGTTCTTC. This translates into CATSDFGQASYNEQFF.

The CDR3, as DNA: TGTGCCAGCAGCCTCCACGGACAGTCCTACGAGCAGTACTTC. This translates into CASSLHGQSYEQYF. V gene TRBV6-1 combines with J gene TRBJ2-7, with D possibly being TRBD1 (6 bases). Trimming shortened V by 6 bases and J by 1 base, and 13 bases separated the two germline ends. The germline CDR1 and CDR2 sequences are MNHNS and SASEGT. The CDR3 runs 14 residues.

V and J are TRBV20-1 and TRBJ2-3; perhaps TRBD2 as D (5 bases). Germline assignment: CDR1 DFQATT and CDR2 SNEGSKA (reference sequence). The CDR3 consists of 16 residues. V was trimmed by 6 bases and J by 4 bases, leaving 23 bases between them. For the CDR3, the DNA is TGCAGTGCCACTTCCCTTCTAACTAGGTTGGCAGATACGCAGTATTTT. Residues: CSATSLLTRLADTQYF.

This clonotype was counted once. DNA for the CDR3: TGTGCCAGCAGCGAGAGACTAGCGCTAAAACAAGAGACCCAGTACTTC. Its protein is CASSERLALKQETQYF. V is TRBV7-2 and J is TRBJ2-5, with 8 bases that match TRBD2. This CDR3 comprises 16 residues. Per germline, CDR1 SGHTA and CDR2 FQGNSA. Unmatched junction bases numbered 10, after V lost 5 bases and J lost 2 bases.

The chain uses TRBV7-9 and TRBJ2-7; 7 bases are a match to TRBD1. The J call may be mistaken, given a closer DNA end match to TRBJ2-1. The CDR3 has 17 amino acids. Per germline, CDR1 SEHNR and CDR2 FQNEAQ (reference sequence). This CDR3 reads CASSLGRPGQSSYEQFF. CDR3 in DNA: TGTGCCAGCAGCTTAGGTCGGCCGGGACAGAGCTCCTACGAGCAGTTCTTC.

V gene TRBV10-3 combines with J gene TRBJ1-1; the match to TRBD1 covers 7 bases. This CDR3 comprises 14 residues. Germline values: CDR1 ENHRY, CDR2 SYGVKD. The J segment lost 0 bases and the V segment lost 6 bases, leaving 4 bases of the junction unmatched. CDR3: CAISAGQMNTEAFF. CDR3 nucleotide sequence: TGTGCCATCAGCGCGGGACAGATGAACACTGAAGCTTTCTTT.

This rearrangement joins TRBV7-9 to TRBJ2-7; 7 bases are a match to TRBD1. V gave up 6 bases and J gave up 5 bases; unmatched junction bases: 10. CDR1 and CDR2 from the germline V gene are SEHNR and FQNEAQ (reference sequence). The CDR3 covers 14 residues. The CDR3 reads CASRTGTASNEQYF. As DNA, the CDR3 is TGTGCCAGCAGAACCGGGACAGCGAGCAACGAGCAGTACTTC.

This chain joins TRBV29-1 and TRBJ1-4; D unclear. The CDR3 sequence is 14 residues long. Between the trimmed V and J ends, which lost 7 bases and 0 bases, there was a span of 12 bases. The germline gives CDR1 SQVTM, CDR2 ANQGSEA. CDR3: CSAAGFTTNEKLFF. DNA for the CDR3: TGCAGCGCGGCCGGGTTTACAACTAATGAAAAACTGTTTTTT. Complete variable domain (other parts from reference TRBV29-1 and TRBJ1-4): SAVISQKPSRDICQRGTSLTIQCQVDSQVTMMFWYRQQPGQSLTLIATANQGSEATYESGFVIDKFPISRPNLTFSTLTVSNMSPEDSSIYLCSAAGFTTNEKLFFGSGTQLSVL.

This clonotype was seen a handful of times. This chain joins TRBV7-3 and TRBJ2-1, with D unresolved. V gave up 5 bases and J gave up 7 bases, with 21 bases separating them. From germline, CDR1 is SGHTA and CDR2 FQGTGA. The CDR3 contains 16 residues. The DNA of the CDR3 is TGTGCCAGCAGCGCATACGGGTCCTGGGGTAATAATGAGCAGTTCTTC. This codes for CASSAYGSWGNNEQFF.

This clonotype was seen only a few times. The chain carries TRBV20-1 and TRBJ2-7, with unresolved D. The tail of the sequence fits TRBJ2-5 better, so the J call may be wrong. Germline V CDR1 and CDR2: DFQATT, SNEGSKA (reference sequence). CDR3 length equals 13 residues. The CDR3 coding sequence is TGCAGTGCTAGACACGGTGTTGAAGGGACCCAGTACTTC. Residues: CSARHGVEGTQYF.

The chain combines TRBV7-2 with TRBJ1-2, with D uncertain. The germline CDR1 and CDR2 sequences are SGHTA and FQGNSA. Trimming took 9 bases from V and 4 from J, leaving 12 bases between them. This CDR3 contains 12 residues. DNA for the CDR3: TGTGCCAGTTATGACATGGTCTATGGCTACACCTTC. Amino acids: CASYDMVYGYTF. The entire variable domain, with the rest obtained from reference TRBV7-2 and TRBJ1-2, is as follows: GAGVSQSPSNKVTEKGKDVELRCDPISGHTALYWYRQSLGQGLEFLIYFQGNSAPDKSGLPSDRFSAERTGGSVSTLTIQRTQQEDSAVYLCASYDMVYGYTFGSGTRLTVV.

The chain recombines TRBV11-1 with TRBJ2-1; either TRBD1 or TRBD2 may fit D (5 bases each). V lost 5 bases and J 3 bases, leaving 14 bases between the germline ends. The germline V gene encodes CDR1 SGHAT and CDR2 FQDESV (reference sequence). This CDR3 has 15 residues. This CDR3 reads CASSRRDPNYNEQFF. DNA for the CDR3: TGTGCCAGCAGCCGCCGGGACCCCAACTACAATGAGCAGTTCTTC.

The chain joins TRBV4-3 to TRBJ1-1; the D gene is possibly TRBD1 (5 bases). Per germline, CDR1 LGHNA and CDR2 YSLEER. This CDR3 spans 15 amino acids. V lost 1 base and J lost 2, with 11 bases in between. The CDR3 region has the DNA TGCGCCAGCAGCCAAGTAGACGGGGGTAACACTGAAGCTTTCTTT. It codes for CASSQVDGGNTEAFF.

This clonotype was picked up a small number of times. This rearrangement joins TRBV14 to TRBJ2-7; TRBD1 matches at 8 bases. Per the germline V gene, CDR1 is SGHDN and CDR2 is FVKESK. The trim removed 4 bases at V and 0 bases at J, leaving 8 bases unmatched. The CDR3 has 16 residues. Here the CDR3 DNA reads TGTGCCAGCAGCCGAACCGGGACAGGCTACTCCTACGAGCAGTACTTC. It translates to CASSRTGTGYSYEQYF.

In its sample, this clonotype was seen a few times. The rearrangement joins TRBV5-1 to TRBJ1-2; no clear D. V was clipped by 4 bases and J by 5 bases, with 12 bases between them. There are 13 residues in the CDR3. Per germline, CDR1 SGHRS and CDR2 YFSETQ. The CDR3 region is CASSHTQFYGYTF. DNA for the CDR3: TGCGCCAGCAGCCACACACAGTTTTATGGCTACACCTTC.

The chain links TRBV6-2 or TRBV6-3 to TRBJ1-4, with a tentative D call TRBD1 (5 bases). Germline V gives CDR1 MNHEY, CDR2 SVGEGT. Trimming cost V 6 bases and J 6 bases, with 8 bases left between them. The CDR3 totals 12 residues. CDR3 DNA sequence: TGTGCCAGCAGGACAGCGGATGAAAAACTGTTTTTT. Protein sequence: CASRTADEKLFF.

This clonotype was counted between two and nine times. The chain recombines TRBV7-3 with TRBJ2-1, with 9 bases matching TRBD2. This CDR3 is 15 amino acids long. Losses at the gene ends were 4 bases for V and 9 bases for J; bases not matched to a gene: 10. Germline V lookup: CDR1 SGHTA, CDR2 FQGTGA. This CDR3 is CASSSIAGGDREQFF. CDR3 DNA sequence: TGTGCCAGCAGCTCCATTGCGGGGGGGGATCGTGAGCAGTTCTTC.

The chain uses TRBV14 and TRBJ2-3; TRBD2 is a possible D gene (5 bases). The CDR3 loop spans 15 amino acids. Germline V gives CDR1 SGHDN, CDR2 FVKESK. Trimming took 0 bases from V and 5 from J, leaving 12 bases between them. CDR3 in DNA: TGTGCCAGCAGCCAAGATGGGATAGCGAGAGATACGCAGTATTTT. Translated: CASSQDGIARDTQYF. Full variable domain (outside the CDR3, taken from reference TRBV14 and TRBJ2-3): EAGVTQFPSHSVIEKGQTVTLRCDPISGHDNLYWYRRVMGKEIKFLLHFVKESKQDESGMPNNRFLAERTGGTYSTLKVQPAELEDSGVYFCASSQDGIARDTQYFGPGTRLTVL.

This clonotype was seen more than once but under ten times. The chain is built from TRBV24-1 and TRBJ1-2; 7 bases are a match to TRBD1. The CDR3 is made up of 12 amino acids. CDR1 is KGHDR and CDR2 is SFDVKD in the germline V gene. After removal of 7 bases from V and 8 bases from J, the junction contained 6 bases not matched to a gene. The CDR3 sequence: CATSTGTVGYTF. For the CDR3, the DNA is TGTGCCACCAGCACCGGGACAGTCGGCTACACCTTC.

Remarks on this clonotype: The junction departs from the called germline gene at one end, perhaps through a read error. This chain joins TRBV9 and TRBJ2-3; D unclear. The CDR3 covers 13 residues. CDR1 is SGDLS, CDR2 YYNGEE, per germline. The CDR3 coding sequence is TGTACCAGCAGCGCCCATAGAACAGATACGCGGTATTTT. Protein product: CTSSAHRTDTRYF. The full variable domain, its missing parts supplied by reference TRBV9 and TRBJ2-3, is DSGVTQTPKHLITATGQRVTLRCSPRSGDLSVYWYQQSLDQGLQFLIQYYNGEERAKGNILERFSAQQFPDLHSELNLSSLELGDSALYFCTSSAHRTDTRYFGPGTRLTVL.

Many counts were recorded for this clonotype. The rearrangement uses TRBV9 and TRBJ2-1; D is undetermined. This CDR3 has 14 residues. From germline, CDR1 is SGDLS and CDR2 YYNGEE. Trimming stripped 0 bases from V and 5 bases from J, with 9 bases between. The CDR3 is CASSVAPRNNEQFF. The CDR3 nucleotides read TGTGCCAGCAGCGTAGCGCCCCGTAACAATGAGCAGTTCTTC.

A few counts support this clonotype. The chain links TRBV9 to TRBJ2-3; 13 bases match TRBD2. V was clipped by 4 bases and J by 0 bases; unmatched bases: 11. Germline values: CDR1 SGDLS, CDR2 YYNGEE. This CDR3 has 19 amino acids. The CDR3 loop is CASSMGLAGTSTSTDTQYF. CDR3 DNA sequence: TGTGCCAGCAGCATGGGACTAGCGGGGACATCCACTAGCACAGATACGCAGTATTTT.

In this sample, this clonotype turned up a few times. The V and J genes are TRBV6-5 and TRBJ1-5; D is unresolved. CDR1 is MNHEY, CDR2 SVGAGI, per germline. The CDR3 is 11 residues long. The V end was cut by 7 bases, the J end by 5 bases, with 6 bases between. Here the CDR3 DNA reads TGTGCCAGCACCAAGGATCAGCCCCAGCATTTT. The encoded protein is CASTKDQPQHF.

This clonotype was counted a single time. The chain is built from TRBV6-2 or TRBV6-3 and TRBJ2-7, with 9 bases that match TRBD2. The DNA end is more similar to TRBJ2-5, so the J call may be wrong. In germline, CDR1 is MNHEY, CDR2 SVGEGT. The CDR3 covers 14 residues. CDR3 in amino acids: CASNVLAGFQTQYF. CDR3 in DNA: TGTGCCAGCAATGTGCTAGCGGGGTTCCAGACCCAGTACTTC.

V and J are TRBV12-5 and TRBJ1-5; D gene uncertain. Judging by the DNA end, TRBJ2-3 fits better; the J call may be wrong. CDR3 length equals 11 residues. Germline values: CDR1 LGHNT, CDR2 FRNRAP. CDR3 in DNA: TGTGCTAGTGGCCATGATCAGCCCCAGTATTTT. Translation: CASGHDQPQYF.